This T cell receptor beta chain comes out of a study of blood T cell repertoires in COVID-19. In the study overall: Collection of acute and convalescent COVID-19 samples took place in the United States, Italy and Spain. PBMCs, B-cell-depleted T cells, or T cells were the source of the cDNA or gDNA that made up the material.

This CDR3 is built from 11 residues. The V end was cut by 0 bases, the J end by 9 bases, with 8 bases between. Germline V lookup: CDR1 DFQATT, CDR2 SNEGSKA (reference sequence). Per the authors' pipeline: Reference gene primers were amplified, and this amplification served to estimate nucleated cell counts. Generated by immunoSEQ multiplex PCR, the TCRdb table keeps only in-frame clones and is missing some. V and J calls and clone size come straight from that table; D and trimming were deduced from the DNA. This sample has hundreds of thousands of clones, with around four fifths found just once. Sequencing was performed on peripheral blood. The genes are TRBV20-1 and TRBJ1-2; D not resolved. The source is a woman between 40 and 55 years old with active or convalescent COVID-19. The CDR3: CSARDQASYTF. For the CDR3, the DNA is TGCAGTGCTAGAGATCAGGCCAGCTACACCTTC.